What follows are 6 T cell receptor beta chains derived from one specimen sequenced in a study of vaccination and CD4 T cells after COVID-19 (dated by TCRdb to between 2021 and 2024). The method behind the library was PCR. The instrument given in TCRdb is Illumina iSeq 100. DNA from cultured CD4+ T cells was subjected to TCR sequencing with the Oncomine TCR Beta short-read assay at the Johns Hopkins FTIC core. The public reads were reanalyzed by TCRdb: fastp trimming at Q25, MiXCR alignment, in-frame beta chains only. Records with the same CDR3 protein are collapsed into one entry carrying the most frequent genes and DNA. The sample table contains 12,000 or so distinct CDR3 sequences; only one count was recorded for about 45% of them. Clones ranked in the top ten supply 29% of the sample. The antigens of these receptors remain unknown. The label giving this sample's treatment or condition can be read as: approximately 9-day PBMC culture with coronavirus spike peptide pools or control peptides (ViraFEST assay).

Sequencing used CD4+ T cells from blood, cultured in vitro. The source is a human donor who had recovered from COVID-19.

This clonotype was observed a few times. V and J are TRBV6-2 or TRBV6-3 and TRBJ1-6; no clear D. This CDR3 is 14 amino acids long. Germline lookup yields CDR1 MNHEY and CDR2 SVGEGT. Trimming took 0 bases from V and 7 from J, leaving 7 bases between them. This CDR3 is CASSYSGGNSPLHF. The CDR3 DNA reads TGTGCCAGCAGTTACTCAGGAGGGAATTCACCCCTCCACTTT.

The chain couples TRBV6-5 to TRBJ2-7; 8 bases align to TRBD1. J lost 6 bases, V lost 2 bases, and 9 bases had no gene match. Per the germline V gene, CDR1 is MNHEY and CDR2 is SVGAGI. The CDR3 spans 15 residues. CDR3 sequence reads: CASSYTGQGFSEQYF. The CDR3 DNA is TGTGCCAGCAGTTACACCGGACAGGGTTTCTCCGAGCAGTACTTC.

In DNA form, the CDR3 reads TGTGCCATCAGTGAGTCCCATACCTACGAGCAGTACTTC. Translating gives CAISESHTYEQYF. The rearrangement uses TRBV10-3 and TRBJ2-7; D is unclear. Per germline, CDR1 ENHRY and CDR2 SYGVKD. V was clipped by 0 bases and J by 2 bases, with 5 bases between them. The CDR3 is 13 amino acids.

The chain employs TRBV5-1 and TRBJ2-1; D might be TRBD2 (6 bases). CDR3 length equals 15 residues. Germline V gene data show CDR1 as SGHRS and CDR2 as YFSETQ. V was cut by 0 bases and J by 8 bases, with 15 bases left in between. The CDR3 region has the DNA TGCGCCAGCAGCTTGGCGGGGGAAGTGAATGATGAGCAGTTCTTC. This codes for CASSLAGEVNDEQFF.

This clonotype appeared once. The chain's CDR3 is CASSWGGIGETQYF. The CDR3 DNA reads as TGTGCCAGCAGCTGGGGGGGAATCGGGGAGACCCAGTACTTC. The rearrangement links TRBV7-2 to TRBJ2-5, with 7 bases that match TRBD2. The CDR3 extends over 14 amino acids. Looked up from germline, CDR1 is SGHTA and CDR2 is FQGNSA. The V segment lost 4 bases and the J segment 5 bases; nucleotides outside the gene matches: 7.

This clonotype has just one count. The CDR3 region is CASSPGGGQGVTEAFF. CDR3 sequence (DNA): TGCGCCAGCAGCCCGGGTGGGGGACAGGGTGTCACTGAAGCTTTCTTT. V and J are TRBV5-1 and TRBJ1-1, with 9 bases matching TRBD1. Germline V gene lookup returns CDR1 SGHRS and CDR2 YFSETQ. The V and J ends lost 4 bases and 4 bases, in that order; junction bases with no gene match: 11. This CDR3 spans 16 amino acids. Looking up the rest from reference TRBV5-1 and TRBJ1-1 gives the full variable domain: KAGVTQTPRYLIKTRGQQVTLSCSPISGHRSVSWYQQTPGQGLQFLFEYFSETQRNKGNFPGRFSGRQFSNSRSEMNVSTLELGDSALYLCASSPGGGQGVTEAFFGQGTRLTVV.